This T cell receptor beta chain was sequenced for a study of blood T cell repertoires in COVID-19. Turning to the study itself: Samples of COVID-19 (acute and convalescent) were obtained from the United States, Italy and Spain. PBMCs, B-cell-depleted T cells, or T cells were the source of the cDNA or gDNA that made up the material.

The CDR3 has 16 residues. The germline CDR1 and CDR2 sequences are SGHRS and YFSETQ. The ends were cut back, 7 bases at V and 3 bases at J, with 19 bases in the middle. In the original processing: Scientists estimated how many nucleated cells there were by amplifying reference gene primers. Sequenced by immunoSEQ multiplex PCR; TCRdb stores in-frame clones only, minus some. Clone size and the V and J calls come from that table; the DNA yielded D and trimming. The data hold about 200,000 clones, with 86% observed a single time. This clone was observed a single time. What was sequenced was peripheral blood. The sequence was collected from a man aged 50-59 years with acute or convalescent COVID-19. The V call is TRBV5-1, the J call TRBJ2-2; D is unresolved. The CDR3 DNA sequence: TGCGCCAGCGCCCCCCAGGCCTCCCCTCACACCGGGGAGCTGTTTTTT. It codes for CASAPQASPHTGELFF.